This TCR beta chain came from a study of early T cells in non-severe SARS-CoV-2 infection. There are many counts of this clonotype. The CDR3 covers 13 residues. Trimming pared 0 bases from V and 4 bases from J, leaving 9 bases between. Germline-derived CDR1 and CDR2 are DFQATT and SNEGSKA (reference sequence). The TCR library protocol was used to attach unique molecular identifiers. These identifiers were attached to individual cDNA molecules. TCRdb redid the calling of the 5' RACE reads with MiXCR, one entry per CDR3 protein. Of 85,000 to 95,000 distinct CDR3 sequences in the sample, roughly 15% were seen once.

The sequences come from whole blood, collected at baseline. The sequence was obtained from an adult who was a healthcare worker with PCR-confirmed SARS-CoV-2 infection or an uninfected control (not recorded which). The genes are TRBV20-1 and TRBJ1-2, with D perhaps TRBD1 (5 bases). In DNA, the CDR3 is TGCAGTGCTAGAGACTCAGGGTTCTATGGCTACACCTTC. Its translation: CSARDSGFYGYTF.